The 9 T cell receptor beta chains below come from one sample, sequenced in a study of cytomegalovirus exposure and HLA in healthy donors. Primers for the PCR totalled 60 Vbeta and 13 Jbeta. Generated by immunoSEQ multiplex PCR, the TCRdb table keeps only in-frame clones and is missing some. The data hold about 200,000 clones, with more than 60% observed a single time. Sequences were obtained from PBMCs. These receptors all stem from a man aged 50-60 years in good health and CMV-seronegative.

V and J are TRBV28 and TRBJ2-2, with 7 bases aligning to TRBD2. Per the germline V gene, CDR1 is MDHEN and CDR2 is SYDVKM. Unmatched junction bases numbered 4, after V lost 3 bases and J lost 0 bases. The CDR3 has 16 residues. CDR3 in amino acids: CASSFRLAANTGELFF. In DNA form, the CDR3 reads TGTGCCAGCAGTTTCAGGCTAGCGGCGAACACCGGGGAGCTGTTTTTT. Looking up the rest from reference TRBV28 and TRBJ2-2 gives the full variable domain: DVKVTQSSRYLVKRTGEKVFLECVQDMDHENMFWYRQDPGLGLRLIYFSYDVKMKEKGDIPEGYSVSREKKERFSLILESASTNQTSMYLCASSFRLAANTGELFFGEGSRLTVL.

The chain uses TRBV18 and TRBJ2-2; 9 nucleotides agree with TRBD1. This CDR3 has 15 residues. The V and J ends lost 4 bases and 0 bases, in that order; junction bases with no gene match: 0. Germline lookup yields CDR1 KGHSH and CDR2 LQKENI. CDR3 nucleotides: TGTGCCAGCTCACGACAGGGGGCGAACACCGGGGAGCTGTTTTTT. Protein sequence: CASSRQGANTGELFF.

The chain has TRBV7-8 and TRBJ2-2; D perhaps matches TRBD2 (5 bases). The ends were cut back, 5 bases at V and 10 bases at J, with 14 bases in the middle. This CDR3 region has 13 residues. Germline V gene sequence: CDR1 SGHVS, CDR2 FQNEAQ. The CDR3 nucleotides are TGTGCCAGCAGCCTTACTAGGGTCGAGGAGCTGTTTTTT. Amino acids: CASSLTRVEELFF.

A few counts support this clone. This chain links TRBV6-5 with TRBJ2-1; 9 nucleotides align to TRBD2. V lost 5 bases to trimming and J lost 9 bases; unmatched junction nucleotides: 11. CDR3 length equals 15 residues. The germline V gene has CDR1 MNHEY and CDR2 SVGAGI. The CDR3 DNA follows: TGTGCCAGCAGTGTCTCTGGCGGGAGGGTAAGTGAGCAGTTCTTC. Its translation: CASSVSGGRVSEQFF.

Only one count was recorded for this clone. The chain joins TRBV27 to TRBJ2-1; 7 nucleotides match TRBD2. The V gene's germline CDR1 is MNHEY and CDR2 SMNVEV (reference sequence). V trimming: 4 bases; J trimming: 0 bases; junction bases outside the gene matches: 0. The CDR3 covers 14 residues. The CDR3 spells CASSWEGSYNEQFF. The CDR3 nucleotides read TGTGCCAGCAGTTGGGAGGGCTCCTACAATGAGCAGTTCTTC.

In its sample, this clone was seen a few times. This chain uses TRBV19 with TRBJ2-2; tentatively, D is TRBD1 (6 bases). This CDR3 has 13 residues. Germline V gene data show CDR1 as LNHDA and CDR2 as SQIVND (reference sequence). V lost 7 bases to trimming and J lost 4 bases, with 10 bases between them. The CDR3 sequence is CASITGLTGELFF. The CDR3, as DNA: TGTGCCAGTATAACAGGGCTCACCGGGGAGCTGTTTTTT. Supplemented by reference TRBV19 and TRBJ2-2, the full variable domain reads DGGITQSPKYLFRKEGQNVTLSCEQNLNHDAMYWYRQDPGQGLRLIYYSQIVNDFQKGDIAEGYSVSREKKESFPLTVTSAQKNPTAFYLCASITGLTGELFFGEGSRLTVL.

The chain joins TRBV9 to TRBJ2-7, with TRBD2 matching 12 bases. Germline CDR1 and CDR2: SGDLS and YYNGEE. V gave up 4 bases and J gave up 2 bases; unmatched junction bases: 10. The CDR3 is 17 residues long. The CDR3 DNA reads as TGTGCCAGCAGCCAAAGCCCGACTAGCGGGGGCCCCTACGAGCAGTACTTC. Protein sequence: CASSQSPTSGGPYEQYF.

The chain recombines TRBV5-1 with TRBJ1-5; 8 nucleotides align to TRBD1. Germline CDR1 SGHRS, CDR2 YFSETQ. Trimming cost V 0 bases and J 9 bases; bases outside gene matches: 5. The CDR3 spans 14 residues. CDR3 bases: TGCGCCAGCAGCTTGGAGACAGGGGCATCGCCCCAGCATTTT. It is translated as CASSLETGASPQHF.

The chain combines TRBV18 with TRBJ2-1, with a tentative D call TRBD1 (6 bases). Germline CDR1 reads KGHSH; CDR2 reads LQKENI. The CDR3 covers 13 residues. Trimming cost V 6 bases and J 7 bases, with 13 bases left between them. Here the CDR3 DNA reads TGTGCCAGCTCGCCTCCAGGGGCTAATGAGCAGTTCTTC. This sequence encodes CASSPPGANEQFF.